This T cell receptor (beta chain) stems from a study of blood T cell repertoires in COVID-19. This CDR3 region has 16 residues. Germline V gene data show CDR1 as MGHRA and CDR2 as YSYEKL. The V end was cut by 0 bases, the J end by 8 bases, with 19 bases between. Authors' methods: Quantification of nucleated cells was approximated via reference gene primer amplification. Profiled with immunoSEQ multiplex PCR; TCRdb holds only in-frame clones, not every one. V, J and clone size derive from that table, while D and trimming were established from the DNA sequence. The sample gives a few hundred thousand clones, 85% to 90% of which show up once; 0.7% to 0.9% is in the top ten.

The sequenced material came from peripheral blood. The chain links TRBV4-1 to TRBJ1-2; maybe TRBD1 (5 bases). This TCR was sampled from a man aged 25 to 40 with acute or convalescent COVID-19. The CDR3 region is CASSQETRAVAGGYTF. As DNA, the CDR3 is TGCGCCAGCAGCCAAGAGACCAGGGCTGTCGCGGGAGGCTACACCTTC.